This passage covers 27 T cell receptor beta chains from one sample sequenced in a study of PD-1 blockade in classical Hodgkin lymphoma (dated by TCRdb to about 2020). The method behind the library was the immunoSEQ multiplex PCR assay. In its TCRdb copy, this immuneACCESS table keeps in-frame sequences only and misses some clones. Where compared with another copy, unresolved V genes explain less than half of these, and the others have no known cause. This sample is represented by approximately 9,000 clones; roughly 84% of them were singletons. The top ten hold approximately 1.5% of the sample. Reading the label with the study, this specimen's time point is: cycle 4 day 1 (C4D1), after five to seven weeks of nivolumab. All trial patients had relapsed after autologous stem cell transplantation, with cohorts A, B and C differing in prior brentuximab vedotin exposure. CD4+ T cells were purified from thawed PBMCs by magnetic negative selection with a Miltenyi CD4+ T cell isolation kit.

This material consisted of CD4+ T cells from blood, taken before the fourth cycle of nivolumab. These receptor sequences come from a human donor with classical Hodgkin lymphoma.

This rearrangement joins TRBV4-1 to TRBJ2-7; D is unresolved. CDR3 size: 15 residues. The germline CDR1 and CDR2 sequences are MGHRA and YSYEKL. V dropped 1 base and J dropped 3 bases, with 13 bases sitting between them. This CDR3 reads CASSQAEGNLYEQYF. CDR3 nucleotide sequence: TGCGCCAGCAGCCAAGCCGAAGGTAACCTCTACGAGCAGTACTTC.

The V call is TRBV28, the J call TRBJ1-6; TRBD1 matches 9 bases. Germline V gene lookup returns CDR1 MDHEN and CDR2 SYDVKM. The CDR3 contains 12 residues. The CDR3 spells CAHRDRVSPLHF. DNA for the CDR3: TGTGCTCACCGGGACAGGGTTTCACCCCTCCACTTT.

The chain combines TRBV2 with TRBJ1-5; D unresolved. In germline, CDR1 is SNHLY, CDR2 FYNNEI. CDR3 length: 13 residues. Trimming stripped 5 bases from V and 5 bases from J, with 10 bases between. CDR3 in DNA: TGTGCCAGCAGTAGGGCGACGTATCAGCCCCAGCATTTT. This encodes CASSRATYQPQHF.

The chain combines TRBV19 with TRBJ1-1; 7 bases match TRBD1. Trimming cost V 5 bases and J 5 bases; bases outside gene matches: 8. In germline, CDR1 is LNHDA, CDR2 SQIVND (reference sequence). CDR3 length: 14 amino acids. CDR3 sequence reads: CASSGRQGRTEAFF. CDR3 nucleotide sequence: TGTGCCAGTAGTGGGCGACAGGGTCGGACTGAAGCTTTCTTT.

In its sample, this clone was seen once. The chain uses TRBV5-5 and TRBJ2-7; D unresolved. The CDR3 consists of 14 residues. CDR1 and CDR2 from the germline V gene are SGHKS and YYEKEE (reference sequence). Trimming removed 2 bases from V and 1 base from J, with 10 bases in between. CDR3 nucleotides: TGTGCCAGCAGCTTCCCTATGCGGTCCTACGAGCAGTACTTC. It is translated as CASSFPMRSYEQYF.

CDR3 residues: CASSVPAGGAETQYF. The CDR3 DNA sequence: TGTGCCAGCAGCGTCCCAGCAGGGGGCGCAGAGACCCAGTACTTC. This chain uses TRBV5-4 with TRBJ2-5; 8 bases are a match to TRBD1. CDR1 is SGHNT, CDR2 YYREEE, per germline (reference sequence). V lost 4 bases, J lost 4 bases, and 9 bases stayed unmatched. This CDR3 comprises 15 residues. Full variable domain (missing parts from reference TRBV5-4 and TRBJ2-5): ETGVTQSPTHLIKTRGQQVTLRCSSQSGHNTVSWYQQALGQGPQFIFQYYREEENGRGNFPPRFSGLQFPNYSSELNVNALELDDSALYLCASSVPAGGAETQYFGPGTRLLVL.

The chain carries TRBV10-3 and TRBJ2-7, with 11 bases that match TRBD2. Germline V gene lookup returns CDR1 ENHRY and CDR2 SYGVKD. V was pared by 9 bases and J by 6 bases, with 7 bases of the junction left unmatched. This CDR3 spans 13 amino acids. CDR3 in amino acids: CAILAGGTGEQYF. In DNA, the CDR3 is TGTGCCATTCTAGCGGGGGGAACGGGCGAGCAGTACTTC.

The J gene is TRBJ1-2, the V gene TRBV7-9; D is perhaps TRBD1 (5 bases). In germline, CDR1 is SEHNR, CDR2 FQNEAQ (reference sequence). Trimming shortened V by 1 base and J by 7 bases, and 10 bases separated the two germline ends. The CDR3 spans 13 residues. The CDR3 loop is CASSLGGGPGYTF. CDR3 nucleotide sequence: TGTGCCAGCAGCTTAGGGGGGGGACCTGGCTACACCTTC. Complete variable domain (other parts from reference TRBV7-9 and TRBJ1-2): DTGVSQNPRHKITKRGQNVTFRCDPISEHNRLYWYRQTLGQGPEFLTYFQNEAQLEKSRLLSDRFSAERPKGSFSTLEIQRTEQGDSAMYLCASSLGGGPGYTFGSGTRLTVV.

The chain employs TRBV5-1 and TRBJ1-1, with unresolved D. The CDR3 is 12 residues long. The V end lost 2 bases, the J end lost 6 bases, and 8 bases lay between the germline ends. CDR1 is SGHRS and CDR2 is YFSETQ in the germline V gene. The CDR3 nucleotides read TGCGCCAGCAGCTTAGGGAGTTCTGAAGCTTTCTTT. It encodes CASSLGSSEAFF.

Comments on this clone: Different DNA sequences within this sample yield the same CDR3. The V and J genes are TRBV7-9 and TRBJ2-7, with D uncertain. Germline V gives CDR1 SEHNR, CDR2 FQNEAQ (reference sequence). The CDR3 contains 12 residues. Between the trimmed V and J ends, which lost 6 bases and 1 base, there was a span of 7 bases. The CDR3 DNA reads TGTGCCAGCAGTTTGGGGTCCTACGAGCAGTACTTC. As protein: CASSLGSYEQYF. The variable domain in full, with the rest retrieved from reference TRBV7-9 and TRBJ2-7, is DTGVSQNPRHKITKRGQNVTFRCDPISEHNRLYWYRQTLGQGPEFLTYFQNEAQLEKSRLLSDRFSAERPKGSFSTLEIQRTEQGDSAMYLCASSLGSYEQYFGPGTRLTVT.

The V call is TRBV6-4, the J call TRBJ1-1; D remains ambiguous. V was trimmed by 4 bases and J by 0 bases, leaving 12 bases between them. Per germline, CDR1 MRHNA and CDR2 SNTAGT. There are 15 residues in the CDR3. The CDR3 DNA sequence: TGTGCCAGCAGTGCTCGTAACCCTATGAACACTGAAGCTTTCTTT. Translation gives CASSARNPMNTEAFF.

The chain combines TRBV11-2 with TRBJ2-7; 9 nucleotides align to TRBD2. V lost 5 bases and J lost 2; bases outside the gene matches: 7. The CDR3 covers 15 residues. Germline CDR1 is SGHAT and CDR2 is FQNNGV. CDR3 sequence reads: CASSPRLAETYEQYF. The DNA for the CDR3 is TGTGCCAGCAGCCCCAGACTAGCGGAGACCTACGAGCAGTACTTC.

The chain carries TRBV18 and TRBJ2-3; TRBD2 matches at 8 bases. Per germline, CDR1 KGHSH and CDR2 LQKENI. The V and J ends lost 6 bases and 2 bases, in that order; junction bases with no gene match: 13. This CDR3 is 17 amino acids long. CDR3 residues: CASSPVTSGKITDTQYF. DNA of the CDR3: TGTGCCAGCTCGCCGGTCACTAGCGGCAAAATCACAGATACGCAGTATTTT.

This clone was seen only a few times. The chain links TRBV29-1 to TRBJ2-5, with D perhaps matching TRBD1 or TRBD2 (5 bases each). CDR3 length equals 12 residues. Germline V CDR1 and CDR2: SQVTM, ANQGSEA. Trimming removed 5 bases at V and 1 base at J, with 8 bases between. The CDR3 bases are TGCAGCGTTCCCGGGACCCAAGAGACCCAGTACTTC. Encoded protein: CSVPGTQETQYF.

The J gene is TRBJ2-1, the V gene TRBV18; 7 bases map to TRBD1. The CDR3 contains 17 residues. Germline V gene data show CDR1 as KGHSH and CDR2 as LQKENI. With V trimmed by 3 bases and J by 0 bases, 8 bases remained unmatched. CDR3 region: CASSPRTGFFSYNEQFF. CDR3 DNA sequence: TGTGCCAGCTCACCGAGGACAGGTTTCTTCTCCTACAATGAGCAGTTCTTC.

The chain employs TRBV5-1 and TRBJ1-2; 12 bases line up with TRBD1. Per the germline V gene, CDR1 is SGHRS and CDR2 is YFSETQ. The CDR3 totals 15 residues. V dropped 4 bases and J dropped 7; count of bases not matched to a gene: 8. This CDR3 is CASSRLGQGASGYTF. The CDR3 DNA reads TGCGCCAGCAGCCGTTTGGGACAGGGGGCGAGTGGCTACACCTTC.

This clone was observed a single time. CDR3 coding DNA: TGCGCCAGCAGCCAAGCGGGGGGCGCTTGGAATGAGCAGTTCTTC. Protein sequence: CASSQAGGAWNEQFF. The rearrangement uses TRBV4-3 and TRBJ2-1, with D maybe TRBD2 (7 bases). The CDR3 contains 15 residues. Germline-derived CDR1 and CDR2 are LGHNA and YSLEER. V lost 1 base and J 7 bases, leaving 14 bases between the germline ends.

The rearrangement joins TRBV27 to TRBJ2-4; D is possibly TRBD2 (7 bases). The V and J ends lost 5 bases and 7 bases respectively, with 15 bases between them. Germline V gene sequence: CDR1 MNHEY, CDR2 SMNVEV (reference sequence). This CDR3 is 14 amino acids long. This CDR3 reads CASSDGGRPNIQYF. As DNA, the CDR3 is TGTGCCAGCAGTGACGGGGGGCGCCCGAACATTCAGTACTTC.

J is TRBJ2-2 and V is TRBV6-5; tentative D call: TRBD1 (6 bases). Germline values: CDR1 MNHEY, CDR2 SVGAGI. This CDR3 is built from 14 residues. V gave up 4 bases and J gave up 7 bases, with 13 bases separating them. CDR3 sequence (DNA): TGTGCCAGCAGTTCCAGGGGTGGAATCGGGGAGCTGTTTTTT. Its protein product is CASSSRGGIGELFF.

V gene TRBV6-1 combines with J gene TRBJ2-5; TRBD1 aligns across 7 bases. The ends lost 7 bases at V and 1 base at J; junction bases unmatched: 3. This CDR3 spans 13 amino acids. Looked up from germline, CDR1 is MNHNS and CDR2 is SASEGT. CDR3 amino acids: CASTGTAQETQYF. The DNA for the CDR3 is TGTGCCAGCACCGGGACAGCCCAAGAGACCCAGTACTTC.

The chain is built from TRBV19 and TRBJ1-2; 7 positions match TRBD1. Trimming took 3 bases from V and 8 from J; bases not matched to a gene: 6. In germline, CDR1 is LNHDA, CDR2 SQIVND (reference sequence). CDR3 length: 13 amino acids. CDR3 bases: TGTGCCAGTAGTATTTCGAGACAGGGCGGCTACACCTTC. It translates to CASSISRQGGYTF. The variable domain in full, with the rest retrieved from reference TRBV19 and TRBJ1-2, is DGGITQSPKYLFRKEGQNVTLSCEQNLNHDAMYWYRQDPGQGLRLIYYSQIVNDFQKGDIAEGYSVSREKKESFPLTVTSAQKNPTAFYLCASSISRQGGYTFGSGTRLTVV.

The chain employs TRBV11-3 and TRBJ2-5, with 10 bases lining up with TRBD2. CDR3 length: 15 amino acids. Germline CDR1 is SGHNT and CDR2 is YENEEA. V was pared by 5 bases and J by 7 bases, with 10 bases of the junction left unmatched. CDR3 DNA sequence: TGTGCCAGCAGCCCAGCGGGAGGGACTAGCGCGACCCAGTACTTC. Translated, it gives CASSPAGGTSATQYF.

On this clone itself: The junction departs from germline at one end; a sequencing error may be responsible. The chain joins TRBV7-7 to TRBJ2-7, with D possibly matching TRBD1 (6 bases). The CDR3 consists of 13 residues. Germline assignment: CDR1 SSHAT and CDR2 FNYEAQ (reference sequence). The chain's CDR3 is CASSPSGQLEQYF. The CDR3 DNA sequence: TGTGCTAGCAGCCCGTCCGGACAGCTAGAGCAGTACTTC. The full variable domain, its missing parts supplied by reference TRBV7-7 and TRBJ2-7, is GAGVSQSPRYKVTKRGQDVTLRCDPISSHATLYWYQQALGQGPEFLTYFNYEAQPDKSGLPSDRFSAERPEGSISTLTIQRTEQRDSAMYRCASSPSGQLEQYFGPGTRLTVT.

The chain employs TRBV5-1 and TRBJ1-2, with TRBD1 matching 9 bases. The CDR3 is 15 amino acids. Germline CDR1 and CDR2: SGHRS and YFSETQ. After removal of 4 bases from V and 7 bases from J, the junction contained 11 bases not matched to a gene. CDR3 nucleotide sequence: TGCGCCAGCAGCCCCGGAGGGACAGGGTCTCCTGGCTACACCTTC. Protein sequence: CASSPGGTGSPGYTF.

About this clone itself: A read error may account for a junction end that differs from germline. The rearrangement uses TRBV7-7 and TRBJ2-2; 12 bases fit TRBD1. CDR3 length equals 16 residues. CDR1 is SSHAT, CDR2 FNYEAQ, per germline (reference sequence). The CDR3 is CASSSGQGANTGELFF. CDR3 coding DNA: TGTGCTAGCAGCTCGGGACAGGGGGCGAATACCGGGGAGCTGTTTTTT.

This chain links TRBV30 with TRBJ2-5, with 10 positions matching TRBD1. Germline V gives CDR1 GTSNPN, CDR2 SVGIG (reference sequence). This CDR3 spans 14 amino acids. Trimming cost V 6 bases and J 2 bases; bases outside gene matches: 6. Here the CDR3 DNA reads TGTGCCTGCCAGCCGGGACAGGGGCAAGAGACCCAGTACTTC. Encoded protein: CACQPGQGQETQYF.

V and J are TRBV7-9 and TRBJ2-7, with 7 positions matching TRBD1. This CDR3 spans 15 amino acids. The germline V gene encodes CDR1 SEHNR and CDR2 FQNEAQ (reference sequence). Trimming removed 1 base from V and 0 bases from J; junction bases left unmatched: 3. CDR3 DNA sequence: TGTGCCAGCAGCTTAGACAGGGGAAACTCCTACGAGCAGTACTTC. Protein sequence: CASSLDRGNSYEQYF.